The 32 T cell receptor beta chains below come from one sample, sequenced in a study of CD8+CD57+ T cells in acquired aplastic anemia listed by TCRdb under 2018. This sample was sequenced with an Illumina HiSeq 2000. Profiling of TCR beta VDJ combinations and CDR3 sequences used genomic DNA as the template. Through fastp at Q25 and MiXCR, TCRdb rebuilt clones from the public reads, retaining in-frame beta chains. Each CDR3 protein gets just one entry, which takes the most common genes and DNA from the rows behind it. The sample has 100,000 to 150,000 distinct CDR3 sequences on record, 48% of them singletons. Roughly 2.7% of the sample is held by the ten biggest clonotypes. Sequenced material: sorted CD4+, CD8+, or CD8+CD57+ T cells (not recorded which) from PBMCs. These receptors originate from a human donor in good health, serving as a control.

This clonotype was detected only a few times. The J gene is TRBJ1-1, the V gene TRBV6-1; 9 bases map to TRBD1. Unmatched junction bases numbered 10, after V lost 9 bases and J lost 2 bases. Germline-derived CDR1 and CDR2 are MNHNS and SASEGT. The CDR3 runs to 15 residues. CDR3 DNA: TGTGCCAGTACACCGGGACAGGGCCTAAACACTGAAGCTTTCTTT. Its protein product is CASTPGQGLNTEAFF.

This rearrangement joins TRBV7-2 to TRBJ1-6; TRBD1 is a possible D gene (5 bases). Trimming took off 3 bases at V and 10 bases at J, with 16 bases between the two ends. The CDR3 is 15 amino acids. Looked up from germline, CDR1 is SGHTA and CDR2 is FQGNSA. CDR3 sequence (DNA): TGTGCCAGCAGCTTGAGCAGGGCGGGTGGGTCACCCCTCCACTTT. It encodes CASSLSRAGGSPLHF.

V gene TRBV19 combines with J gene TRBJ2-7, with 7 bases identical to TRBD1. The V and J ends lost 3 bases and 2 bases, in that order; junction bases with no gene match: 4. This CDR3 is built from 14 residues. Germline V lookup: CDR1 LNHDA, CDR2 SQIVND (reference sequence). This chain's CDR3 is CASSMSGGPYEQYF. CDR3 nucleotides: TGTGCCAGTAGTATGTCAGGGGGACCCTACGAGCAGTACTTC.

The V and J genes are TRBV7-2 and TRBJ2-7; D is uncertain. The CDR3 consists of 13 residues. The V gene's germline CDR1 is SGHTA and CDR2 FQGNSA. V lost 4 bases and J 0 bases, leaving 7 bases between the germline ends. This chain's CDR3 is CASSWTSSYEQYF. CDR3 nucleotides: TGTGCCAGCAGCTGGACGAGCTCCTACGAGCAGTACTTC.

To note about this clonotype: At one of its ends the junction is not consistent with the germline gene, which may arise from a read error. The chain employs TRBV20-1 and TRBJ2-7; D might be TRBD2 (5 bases). The CDR3 length is 15 residues. CDR1 DFQATT and CDR2 SNEGSKA come from the germline V gene (reference sequence). CDR3 sequence: CSPRGVGVEAYEQYF. CDR3 sequence (DNA): TGCAGTCCTAGAGGAGTTGGGGTGGAGGCCTACGAGCAGTACTTC.

This clonotype was seen only a few times. The V and J genes are TRBV14 and TRBJ2-1; 8 positions match TRBD2. Looked up from germline, CDR1 is SGHDN and CDR2 is FVKESK. This CDR3 has 19 amino acids. V trimming: 0 bases; J trimming: 0 bases; junction bases outside the gene matches: 10. The DNA for the CDR3 is TGTGCCAGCAGCCAAGACCGATCACTAGCGGCGAGCTCCTACAATGAGCAGTTCTTC. Its translation: CASSQDRSLAASSYNEQFF.

V is TRBV7-9 and J is TRBJ1-1; 7 positions match TRBD1. The CDR3 is made up of 13 amino acids. Trimming at V came to 8 bases and at J to 4 bases, leaving 7 bases not matched to a gene. CDR1 and CDR2 from the germline V gene are SEHNR and FQNEAQ (reference sequence). The CDR3 sequence is CASQGGATTEAFF. CDR3 nucleotides: TGTGCCAGCCAAGGGGGCGCGACCACTGAAGCTTTCTTT.

This clonotype was detected only a few times. The chain links TRBV7-6 to TRBJ2-5; TRBD2 might be the D (5 bases). The CDR3 is 16 amino acids. Trimming shortened V by 1 base and J by 1 base, and 13 bases separated the two germline ends. CDR1 SGHVS and CDR2 FNYEAQ come from the germline V gene. CDR3 amino acids: CASSLGGPGSQETQYF. CDR3 nucleotide sequence: TGTGCCAGCAGCTTAGGCGGACCGGGGAGCCAAGAGACCCAGTACTTC.

This clonotype was picked up many times. The V gene is TRBV12-3 or TRBV12-4, the J gene TRBJ1-5; D perhaps matches TRBD1 (5 bases). Trimming removed 3 bases at V and 6 bases at J, with 12 bases between. CDR3 size: 14 residues. The CDR3 nucleotides are TGTGCCAGCAGTTTGGGGATGGGGCGTCAGCCCCAGCATTTT. This codes for CASSLGMGRQPQHF.

The chain links TRBV10-1 to TRBJ2-7; unclear D gene. Trimming took 2 bases from V and 5 from J, leaving 10 bases between them. CDR1 WNHNN and CDR2 SYGVQD come from the germline V gene (reference sequence). This CDR3 region has 13 residues. In DNA form, the CDR3 reads TGCGCCAGCAGTGAGGTCCGGTCAGACGAGCAGTACTTC. This sequence encodes CASSEVRSDEQYF.

This chain connects TRBV7-7 to TRBJ2-7; 15 bases match TRBD2. This CDR3 is built from 16 residues. V lost 4 bases, J lost 3 bases, and 4 bases stayed unmatched. Germline CDR1 and CDR2: SSHAT and FNYEAQ (reference sequence). The CDR3 protein is CASSSGTSGGIYEQYF. The CDR3 DNA reads TGTGCCAGCAGCTCAGGGACTAGCGGGGGGATCTACGAGCAGTACTTC.

The chain uses TRBV25-1 and TRBJ2-1, with TRBD2 matching 11 bases. CDR3 length: 15 amino acids. V shed 5 bases and J 3 bases; nucleotides not matched to a gene: 3. Looked up from germline, CDR1 is MGHDK and CDR2 is SYGVNS. CDR3 nucleotides: TGTGCCAGCAGTATACTAGCGGGAGACTACAATGAGCAGTTCTTC. This gives the protein CASSILAGDYNEQFF.

Details on this clonotype: At one end the junction does not follow the germline gene, possibly because of a read error. This chain joins TRBV9 and TRBJ2-5; 9 positions match TRBD2. This CDR3 spans 15 amino acids. Per germline, CDR1 SGDLS and CDR2 YYNGEE. Here the CDR3 reads CACSAALGLAGTQYF. CDR3 coding DNA: TGTGCCTGCAGCGCCGCCCTGGGACTAGCAGGGACCCAGTACTTC.

This clonotype was observed many times. J is TRBJ1-1 and V is TRBV20-1, with 8 bases identical to TRBD1. V was clipped by 5 bases and J by 11 bases; unmatched bases: 7. Germline V gene lookup returns CDR1 DFQATT and CDR2 SNEGSKA (reference sequence). The CDR3 spans 11 residues. CDR3: CSAYTGGWAFF. The CDR3 DNA sequence: TGCAGTGCTTATACAGGGGGTTGGGCTTTCTTT.

Details on this clonotype: An end of the junction differs from the germline gene, which may be a read error. V is TRBV10-3 and J is TRBJ1-3; D ambiguous. Per germline, CDR1 ENHRY and CDR2 SYGVKD. This CDR3 comprises 14 residues. This chain's CDR3 is CAVSPATTGNTMYF. The CDR3, as DNA: TGTGCCGTCAGTCCCGCCACCACTGGAAACACCATGTATTTT.

The rearrangement links TRBV12-3 or TRBV12-4 to TRBJ1-1; D not certain. The V end lost 7 bases, the J end lost 1 base, and 16 bases lay between the germline ends. CDR3 length: 15 amino acids. The DNA of the CDR3 is TGTGCCAGCAAGTTACAGTCTTACCGGAACACTGAAGCTTTCTTT. The encoded protein is CASKLQSYRNTEAFF.

This clonotype appeared a single time. V and J are TRBV19 and TRBJ2-3; TRBD1 matches at 9 bases. Germline CDR1 LNHDA, CDR2 SQIVND (reference sequence). This CDR3 has 14 residues. With V trimmed by 8 bases and J by 1 base, 4 bases remained unmatched. The CDR3 spells CASGGDRGTDTQYF. The CDR3 nucleotides are TGTGCCAGTGGAGGGGACAGGGGCACAGATACGCAGTATTTT.

This clonotype was detected many times. The rearrangement joins TRBV7-7 to TRBJ2-3; tentatively, D is TRBD1 or TRBD2 (5 bases each). Germline CDR1 SSHAT, CDR2 FNYEAQ (reference sequence). Trimming pared 8 bases from V and 6 bases from J, leaving 18 bases between. This CDR3 spans 14 amino acids. The CDR3 protein is CASANGGPGDTQYF. DNA for the CDR3: TGTGCCAGCGCAAATGGGGGTCCGGGCGATACGCAGTATTTT. Supplemented by reference TRBV7-7 and TRBJ2-3, the full variable domain reads GAGVSQSPRYKVTKRGQDVTLRCDPISSHATLYWYQQALGQGPEFLTYFNYEAQPDKSGLPSDRFSAERPEGSISTLTIQRTEQRDSAMYRCASANGGPGDTQYFGPGTRLTVL.

In its sample, this clonotype was seen a few times. The V call is TRBV10-3, the J call TRBJ1-1; possibly TRBD1 for D (5 bases). The CDR3 runs 13 residues. In germline, CDR1 is ENHRY, CDR2 SYGVKD. V lost 2 bases and J 5 bases, leaving 9 bases between the germline ends. In nucleotides, the CDR3 is TGTGCCATCAGTGAGGCAGGGCCAACTGAAGCTTTCTTT. This sequence encodes CAISEAGPTEAFF.

This clonotype has a count of ten or more. Here the CDR3 DNA reads TGTGCCAGCAGGGGGAGTGGCTACACAGATACGCAGTATTTT. Protein: CASRGSGYTDTQYF. V gene TRBV27 combines with J gene TRBJ2-3, with D tentatively TRBD2 (5 bases). This CDR3 has 14 amino acids. With 6 bases removed from V and 2 bases from J, the gap between germline ends came to 12 bases. Looked up from germline, CDR1 is MNHEY and CDR2 is SMNVEV (reference sequence).

This clonotype was counted once. This sequence joins TRBV27 and TRBJ2-5; D not resolved. Trimming removed 0 bases at V and 5 bases at J, with 4 bases between. The CDR3 sequence is 12 residues long. From germline, CDR1 is MNHEY and CDR2 SMNVEV (reference sequence). The CDR3 here is CASSLSKETQYF. For the CDR3, the DNA is TGTGCCAGCAGTTTATCTAAGGAGACCCAGTACTTC.

This clonotype showed up just once. The chain carries TRBV29-1 and TRBJ1-5, with D possibly TRBD1 on 5 matching bases. The CDR3 length is 16 residues. From germline, CDR1 is SQVTM and CDR2 ANQGSEA. The CDR3 DNA sequence: TGCAACGTCCGGCTGAAGACAGACACTAGCAATCAGCCCCAGCATTTT. Translated, it gives CNVRLKTDTSNQPQHF.

The V call is TRBV15, the J call TRBJ1-6; a possible D gene is TRBD1 (5 bases). V was shortened by 4 bases and J by 4 bases, with 11 bases between the two germline ends. The length of the CDR3 is 15 residues. Germline loops: CDR1 LNHNV, CDR2 YYDKDF (reference sequence). The CDR3 loop is CATSTGGTYNSPLHF. CDR3 DNA sequence: TGTGCCACCAGCACAGGAGGGACTTATAATTCACCCCTCCACTTT.

This clonotype was counted ten times or more. V and J are TRBV4-1 and TRBJ2-3, with no clear D. Between the trimmed V and J ends, which lost 2 bases and 3 bases, there was a span of 0 bases. CDR3 length: 11 residues. The germline CDR1 and CDR2 sequences are MGHRA and YSYEKL. The CDR3 is CASSQTDTQYF. The CDR3 DNA follows: TGCGCCAGCAGCCAAACAGATACGCAGTATTTT.

The rearrangement joins TRBV19 to TRBJ2-7, with TRBD1 identical over 10 bases. The V segment lost 1 base and the J segment 2 bases; nucleotides outside the gene matches: 2. CDR1 is LNHDA and CDR2 is SQIVND in the germline V gene (reference sequence). The CDR3 totals 15 residues. The CDR3 spells CASSIGGQGTYEQYF. The DNA of the CDR3 is TGTGCCAGTAGTATAGGGGGACAGGGGACCTACGAGCAGTACTTC.

The chain links TRBV20-1 to TRBJ2-7; TRBD2 matches at 11 bases. Germline trimming cut 6 bases from V and 1 base from J; bases unmatched to any gene: 8. The germline CDR1 and CDR2 sequences are DFQATT and SNEGSKA (reference sequence). The length of the CDR3 is 15 residues. The CDR3 region has the DNA TGCAGTGCGACCGCGGGACTAGCGGAGTCCTACGAGCAGTACTTC. It is translated as CSATAGLAESYEQYF.

This clonotype appeared a single time. A much larger clone sits a single nucleotide away, making a read error possible. The chain carries TRBV24-1 and TRBJ2-1; tentatively, D is TRBD2 (6 bases). Germline V gene lookup returns CDR1 KGHDR and CDR2 SFDVKD. The CDR3 loop spans 17 amino acids. The CDR3 region has the DNA TGTGCCAGCAGTTACTCGGGCAGCGGCGGGGTCTACGATGAGCAGTTCTTC. It is translated as CASSYSGSGGVYDEQFF.

This clonotype was counted a few times. The V call is TRBV18, the J call TRBJ2-3; TRBD2 matches at 9 bases. Trimming cost V 1 base and J 1 base; bases outside gene matches: 3. The CDR3 sequence is 16 residues long. CDR1 and CDR2 (germline): KGHSH, LQKENI. CDR3 coding DNA: TGTGCCAGCTCACCACTGACTAGCGGTGGCACAGATACGCAGTATTTT. Its translation: CASSPLTSGGTDTQYF.

This clonotype was picked up many times. This chain links TRBV20-1 with TRBJ2-7, with D perhaps matching TRBD2 (6 bases). Germline lookup yields CDR1 DFQATT and CDR2 SNEGSKA (reference sequence). The CDR3 loop spans 15 amino acids. V dropped 2 bases and J dropped 4 bases, with 18 bases sitting between them. CDR3 amino acids: CSARSDLTAGYEQYF. In DNA form, the CDR3 reads TGCAGTGCTAGATCCGACCTAACGGCGGGGTACGAGCAGTACTTC.

This clonotype appeared a few times. The gene calls are TRBV28 and TRBJ1-2, with D perhaps TRBD1 (5 bases). Trimming pared 5 bases from V and 4 bases from J, leaving 14 bases between. Per the germline V gene, CDR1 is MDHEN and CDR2 is SYDVKM. The CDR3 extends over 14 amino acids. CDR3 in DNA: TGTGCCAGCAGTCCACAAACAGGTCTCTATGGCTACACCTTC. Translating gives CASSPQTGLYGYTF.

J is TRBJ2-4 and V is TRBV29-1; a possible D gene is TRBD1 (6 bases). In germline, CDR1 is SQVTM, CDR2 ANQGSEA. The CDR3 sequence is 14 residues long. The ends were cut back, 5 bases at V and 8 bases at J, with 19 bases in the middle. CDR3 loop: CSVWANPTGDIQYF. The DNA of the CDR3 is TGCAGCGTTTGGGCCAACCCGACAGGCGACATTCAGTACTTC.

Concerning this clonotype: The CDR3 ends on some other residue instead of the conserved phenylalanine or tryptophan, so this is likely a read error. The chain recombines TRBV9 with TRBJ2-7; 10 bases agree with TRBD1. The CDR3 loop spans 15 amino acids. Germline assignment: CDR1 SGDLS and CDR2 YYNGEE. The CDR3 loop is CASSLLGQGSGEQYL. The CDR3 coding sequence is TGCGCCAGCAGCTTATTGGGACAGGGGAGCGGCGAGCAGTACCTC.